The 31 T cell receptor beta chains below were found in one sample sequenced in a study of T cell changes during pregnancy in multiple sclerosis. TCRdb's copy holds only in-frame clones and misses some; the assay was immunoSEQ multiplex PCR. The top ten hold approximately 0.58% of the sample, which has about 70,000 clones, roughly 94% seen once. The sample here was peripheral blood, taken in the third trimester of pregnancy. The source of these receptors is a female donor with multiple sclerosis, enrolled in a pregnancy study.

This clone has a single count. V usage is TRBV7-2 and J usage is TRBJ2-1, with D possibly TRBD2 on 6 matching bases. Deletions cut 5 bases from V and 9 bases from J, with 17 bases between. Germline lookup yields CDR1 SGHTA and CDR2 FQGNSA. The CDR3 runs to 14 residues. The DNA for the CDR3 is TGTGCCAGCAGCCCCGGGTCAGGGAGGTTTGAGCAGTTCTTC. Amino acid sequence: CASSPGSGRFEQFF. The whole variable domain, filled in from reference TRBV7-2 and TRBJ2-1, reads GAGVSQSPSNKVTEKGKDVELRCDPISGHTALYWYRQSLGQGLEFLIYFQGNSAPDKSGLPSDRFSAERTGGSVSTLTIQRTQQEDSAVYLCASSPGSGRFEQFFGPGTRLTVL.

The chain links TRBV10-3 to TRBJ1-2; 9 bases line up with TRBD1. This CDR3 spans 15 amino acids. CDR1 and CDR2 (germline): ENHRY, SYGVKD. The V segment lost 3 bases and the J segment 4 bases; nucleotides outside the gene matches: 6. The CDR3 DNA sequence: TGTGCCATCAGTGACTGGGACAGGGACGCCTATGGCTACACCTTC. Encoded protein: CAISDWDRDAYGYTF.

This clone showed up just once. The CDR3 spells CASSEAAGETGELFF. The CDR3 DNA reads as TGTGCCAGCAGTGAAGCAGCGGGGGAGACCGGGGAGCTGTTTTTT. The chain carries TRBV6-1 and TRBJ2-2; TRBD2 matches at 8 bases. The germline V gene encodes CDR1 MNHNS and CDR2 SASEGT. This CDR3 contains 15 residues. The junction had 2 bases not matched to a gene; V was cut back by 0 bases and J by 5 bases.

V usage is TRBV14 and J usage is TRBJ1-1; D call uncertain. The germline V gene has CDR1 SGHDN and CDR2 FVKESK. The CDR3 spans 14 residues. Trimming removed 2 bases at V and 1 base at J, with 8 bases between. The DNA of the CDR3 is TGTGCCAGCAGCCAAATCCGGGGGAACACTGAAGCTTTCTTT. The encoded protein is CASSQIRGNTEAFF.

This rearrangement joins TRBV7-2 to TRBJ1-4; D is ambiguous. Germline V lookup: CDR1 SGHTA, CDR2 FQGNSA. V lost 1 base and J 8 bases, leaving 11 bases between the germline ends. The CDR3 is 14 residues long. CDR3 region: CASSLVRRHEKLFF. The CDR3 DNA is TGTGCCAGCAGCTTAGTCAGGCGTCACGAAAAACTGTTTTTT. Variable domain in full (rest from reference TRBV7-2 and TRBJ1-4): GAGVSQSPSNKVTEKGKDVELRCDPISGHTALYWYRQSLGQGLEFLIYFQGNSAPDKSGLPSDRFSAERTGGSVSTLTIQRTQQEDSAVYLCASSLVRRHEKLFFGSGTQLSVL.

The V and J genes are TRBV6-5 and TRBJ1-5; maybe TRBD1 (5 bases). V lost 0 bases and J 4 bases, leaving 10 bases between the germline ends. Germline CDR1 MNHEY, CDR2 SVGAGI. This CDR3 has 15 residues. CDR3 loop: CASSYSKGLNQPQHF. The CDR3 DNA reads TGTGCCAGCAGTTACTCGAAGGGGTTGAATCAGCCCCAGCATTTT.

The genes are TRBV30 and TRBJ1-2, with TRBD1 matching over 12 bases. Germline V gene sequence: CDR1 GTSNPN, CDR2 SVGIG (reference sequence). The CDR3 is 14 residues long. With V trimmed by 8 bases and J by 8 bases, 12 bases remained unmatched. CDR3 sequence reads: CAGQNRDRGLGYTF. CDR3 nucleotides: TGTGCCGGCCAGAACCGGGACAGGGGGCTAGGCTACACCTTC.

The chain is built from TRBV18 and TRBJ2-7, with D perhaps matching TRBD2 (7 bases). In germline, CDR1 is KGHSH, CDR2 LQKENI. Trimming left V 1 base short and J 5 bases short, with 12 bases between. The CDR3 consists of 14 residues. The CDR3 DNA sequence: TGTGCCAGCTCACCACGGGAGGGGGGCCACGAGCAGTACTTC. Translation gives CASSPREGGHEQYF.

The rearrangement joins TRBV29-1 to TRBJ1-4; D is possibly TRBD1 (5 bases). Germline assignment: CDR1 SQVTM and CDR2 ANQGSEA. The CDR3 spans 12 residues. Trimming took 4 bases from V and 10 from J, leaving 13 bases between them. The CDR3 sequence: CSVVGERGKLFF. Written as DNA, the CDR3 is TGCAGCGTTGTAGGGGAAAGGGGAAAACTGTTTTTT.

The chain is built from TRBV25-1 and TRBJ2-3, with 9 positions matching TRBD2. Unmatched junction bases numbered 2, after V lost 4 bases and J lost 0 bases. This CDR3 is built from 15 residues. CDR1 is MGHDK, CDR2 SYGVNS, per germline. This CDR3 reads CASSGLAGSTDTQYF. DNA for the CDR3: TGTGCCAGCAGTGGGCTAGCGGGGAGCACAGATACGCAGTATTTT.

The V and J genes are TRBV10-3 and TRBJ1-5, with D possibly matching TRBD1 (5 bases). From germline, CDR1 is ENHRY and CDR2 SYGVKD. The CDR3 loop spans 13 amino acids. V dropped 6 bases and J dropped 6 bases, with 12 bases sitting between them. CDR3: CAIRRDVSQPQHF. The CDR3 DNA reads TGTGCCATCAGGCGGGACGTCTCTCAGCCCCAGCATTTT.

The chain recombines TRBV7-9 with TRBJ2-5, with 7 bases matching TRBD1. The CDR3 length is 14 residues. Germline V gene sequence: CDR1 SEHNR, CDR2 FQNEAQ (reference sequence). V shed 5 bases and J 1 base; nucleotides not matched to a gene: 4. The CDR3 coding sequence is TGTGCCAGCAGCAGGGGACAGCCCCAAGAGACCCAGTACTTC. Its translation is CASSRGQPQETQYF.

V usage is TRBV11-3 and J usage is TRBJ2-1; D is ambiguous. CDR3 size: 13 residues. The germline CDR1 and CDR2 sequences are SGHNT and YENEEA. V was shortened by 3 bases and J by 8 bases, with 11 bases between the two germline ends. CDR3 protein: CASSFRKVDEQFF. The CDR3 DNA reads TGTGCCAGCAGCTTCAGGAAAGTGGATGAGCAGTTCTTC.

The V gene is TRBV19, the J gene TRBJ1-4; the D is unclear. The V gene's germline CDR1 is LNHDA and CDR2 SQIVND (reference sequence). The V gene lost 6 bases and the J gene lost 0 bases, with 8 bases spanning the gap. There are 14 residues in the CDR3. The CDR3 coding sequence is TGTGCCAGTAGCCCCACGGCAACTAATGAAAAACTGTTTTTT. This codes for CASSPTATNEKLFF.

The chain couples TRBV27 to TRBJ1-1, with 11 bases lining up with TRBD1. The junction had 4 bases not matched to a gene; V was cut back by 7 bases and J by 0 bases. The CDR3 consists of 15 residues. Looked up from germline, CDR1 is MNHEY and CDR2 is SMNVEV (reference sequence). CDR3 sequence (DNA): TGTGCCAGCATTTCGGGACAGGGGGTGAACACTGAAGCTTTCTTT. This codes for CASISGQGVNTEAFF.

The chain is built from TRBV7-3 and TRBJ2-1; 7 bases match TRBD2. Germline loops: CDR1 SGHTA, CDR2 FQGTGA. Trimming at V came to 5 bases and at J to 9 bases, leaving 10 bases not matched to a gene. The CDR3 spans 14 residues. CDR3: CASSPGPPGGEQFF. CDR3 bases: TGTGCCAGCAGCCCGGGACCGCCGGGGGGTGAGCAGTTCTTC. Based on the CDR3 plus reference TRBV7-3 and TRBJ2-1, the full variable domain is GAGVSQTPSNKVTEKGKYVELRCDPISGHTALYWYRQSLGQGPEFLIYFQGTGAADDSGLPNDRFFAVRPEGSVSTLKIQRTERGDSAVYLCASSPGPPGGEQFFGPGTRLTVL.

The chain employs TRBV27 and TRBJ1-4, with D unclear. This CDR3 spans 16 amino acids. In germline, CDR1 is MNHEY, CDR2 SMNVEV (reference sequence). The V and J ends lost 6 bases and 0 bases respectively, with 14 bases between them. The CDR3 region is CASRAFGSATNEKLFF. The DNA of the CDR3 is TGTGCCAGCAGGGCTTTCGGGTCTGCAACTAATGAAAAACTGTTTTTT.

The chain uses TRBV29-1 and TRBJ2-1; D may be TRBD2 (5 bases). V was trimmed by 6 bases and J by 4 bases, leaving 13 bases between them. Germline V CDR1 and CDR2: SQVTM, ANQGSEA. This CDR3 comprises 13 residues. The CDR3 region has the DNA TGCAGCGTAGCGAGAGGGAAATACAATGAGCAGTTCTTC. It is translated as CSVARGKYNEQFF.

The chain combines TRBV9 with TRBJ2-5; 9 nucleotides match TRBD2. There are 17 residues in the CDR3. Germline CDR1 reads SGDLS; CDR2 reads YYNGEE. V lost 0 bases to trimming and J lost 3 bases; unmatched junction nucleotides: 9. The CDR3 protein is CASSVDPSGAQKETQYF. For the CDR3, the DNA is TGTGCCAGCAGCGTAGATCCTAGCGGGGCCCAAAAAGAGACCCAGTACTTC.

This chain uses TRBV19 with TRBJ1-6; 8 bases line up with TRBD1. The CDR3 is 15 amino acids. Germline-derived CDR1 and CDR2 are LNHDA and SQIVND (reference sequence). V shed 0 bases and J 7 bases; nucleotides not matched to a gene: 2. The CDR3 bases are TGTGCCAGTAGTATAGATCGGGACAGGAATTCACCCCTCCACTTT. Its protein is CASSIDRDRNSPLHF.

This sequence joins TRBV6-4 and TRBJ1-2; D not resolved. The CDR3 is 14 amino acids. Trimming pared 5 bases from V and 4 bases from J, leaving 14 bases between. In germline, CDR1 is MRHNA, CDR2 SNTAGT. The CDR3: CASSPRPGGYGYTF. The CDR3 bases are TGTGCCAGCAGTCCCCGACCGGGAGGCTATGGCTACACCTTC.

The V gene is TRBV30, the J gene TRBJ1-1; D gene ambiguous. This CDR3 contains 12 residues. V was pared by 6 bases and J by 0 bases, with 8 bases between. CDR1 is GTSNPN, CDR2 SVGIG, per germline (reference sequence). The CDR3 protein is CACGVVNTEAFF. The CDR3 DNA reads as TGTGCCTGCGGAGTGGTGAACACTGAAGCTTTCTTT.

The J gene is TRBJ2-7, the V gene TRBV7-3, with TRBD1 as a possible D gene (5 bases). The CDR3 has 15 amino acids. Per the germline V gene, CDR1 is SGHTA and CDR2 is FQGTGA. Trimming left V 1 base short and J 1 base short, with 11 bases between. The CDR3 region has the DNA TGTGCCAGCAGCTTAAGGGCAGGGCATTCCTACGAGCAGTACTTC. It is translated as CASSLRAGHSYEQYF.

The chain has TRBV6-6 and TRBJ2-2; TRBD1 matches at 7 bases. The CDR3 has 15 amino acids. After removal of 5 bases from V and 6 bases from J, the junction contained 9 bases not matched to a gene. The germline V gene encodes CDR1 MNHNY and CDR2 SVGAGI (reference sequence). In DNA, the CDR3 is TGTGCCAGCAGTCCGACAGGGCTCTTGGCCGGGGAGCTGTTTTTT. Its protein product is CASSPTGLLAGELFF.

The rearrangement joins TRBV5-5 to TRBJ2-7, with no clear D. V was shortened by 2 bases and J by 4 bases, with 4 bases between the two germline ends. Germline lookup yields CDR1 SGHKS and CDR2 YYEKEE (reference sequence). The length of the CDR3 is 11 residues. The CDR3 reads CASSLQYEQYF. CDR3 in DNA: TGTGCCAGCAGCTTACAGTACGAGCAGTACTTC.

The J gene is TRBJ1-4, the V gene TRBV4-3; 9 bases fit TRBD1. CDR1 and CDR2 (germline): LGHNA, YSLEER. Germline trimming cut 3 bases from V and 2 bases from J; bases unmatched to any gene: 4. This CDR3 spans 16 amino acids. In DNA, the CDR3 is TGCGCCAGCAGCCAGGACAGGGGAACGACTAATGAAAAACTGTTTTTT. Translating it yields CASSQDRGTTNEKLFF.

The chain couples TRBV29-1 to TRBJ1-2, with no clear D. From germline, CDR1 is SQVTM and CDR2 ANQGSEA. Deletions cut 8 bases from V and 3 bases from J, with 16 bases between. The CDR3 covers 13 residues. CDR3 sequence (DNA): TGCAGCTTCCAGGCATCTATCGACTATGGCTACACCTTC. Its translation: CSFQASIDYGYTF. The entire variable domain, with the rest obtained from reference TRBV29-1 and TRBJ1-2, is as follows: SAVISQKPSRDICQRGTSLTIQCQVDSQVTMMFWYRQQPGQSLTLIATANQGSEATYESGFVIDKFPISRPNLTFSTLTVSNMSPEDSSIYLCSFQASIDYGYTFGSGTRLTVV.

The CDR3 region has the DNA TGTGCCAGCAGCCAGGGCGATTATGGCTACACCTTC. Its translation: CASSQGDYGYTF. The chain joins TRBV4-2 to TRBJ1-2; D not certain. V lost 3 bases and J 5 bases, leaving 7 bases between the germline ends. The CDR3 spans 12 residues. Germline lookup yields CDR1 LGHNA and CDR2 YNFKEQ.

CDR3 protein: CASSQQGINQPQHF. As DNA, the CDR3 is TGTGCCAGTAGCCAACAGGGGATTAATCAGCCCCAGCATTTT. The rearrangement links TRBV19 to TRBJ1-5; 7 bases map to TRBD1. After removal of 6 bases from V and 4 bases from J, the junction contained 6 bases not matched to a gene. CDR1 and CDR2 (germline): LNHDA, SQIVND (reference sequence). CDR3 size: 14 residues. Full variable domain (remainder filled in from reference TRBV19 and TRBJ1-5): DGGITQSPKYLFRKEGQNVTLSCEQNLNHDAMYWYRQDPGQGLRLIYYSQIVNDFQKGDIAEGYSVSREKKESFPLTVTSAQKNPTAFYLCASSQQGINQPQHFGDGTRLSIL.

A few counts support this clone. This chain connects TRBV6-1 to TRBJ1-1, with D perhaps matching TRBD1 (5 bases). This CDR3 has 14 residues. V dropped 6 bases and J dropped 6 bases, with 17 bases sitting between them. CDR1 and CDR2 from the germline V gene are MNHNS and SASEGT. CDR3 DNA sequence: TGTGCCAGCAGAATGGACATCGTGCACGCTGAAGCTTTCTTT. This sequence encodes CASRMDIVHAEAFF.

This clone was counted a single time. This chain links TRBV4-3 with TRBJ2-3, with D possibly being TRBD2 (6 bases). The CDR3 is 16 residues long. V lost 0 bases and J lost 3, with 13 bases in between. CDR1 is LGHNA, CDR2 YSLEER, per germline. CDR3 sequence (DNA): TGCGCCAGCAGCCAAGATACTCGGAGGGTTACAGATACGCAGTATTTT. Its translation is CASSQDTRRVTDTQYF.